Following are 8 T cell receptor beta chains from one sample sequenced in a study of beta chain features in type 1 diabetes. Expressed TCRB transcripts were sequenced because the entire RNA isolate underwent reverse transcription. Profiling relied on immunoSEQ multiplex PCR, and the TCRdb table lists in-frame clones only, not all of them. The sample lists 500,000 to 650,000 clones, 9.5% to 15% seen once, with more than 0.09% in the top ten. Whole-study findings and limits: In every one of the four CD4+ subsets, TCRB CDR3s were moderately but significantly shorter in Type 1 diabetes patients.

Antigens of these TCRs are unknown. What was sequenced was naive CD4+ T cells from blood. The receptors were gathered from a man aged 25 to 40 with type 1 diabetes.

The genes are TRBV11-2 and TRBJ2-1, with 9 bases aligning to TRBD1. Trimming took 0 bases from V and 7 from J; bases not matched to a gene: 4. Germline CDR1 is SGHAT and CDR2 is FQNNGV. The CDR3 consists of 15 residues. The CDR3 sequence: CASSLDLGTGNEQFF. The CDR3 DNA reads as TGTGCCAGCAGCTTAGATCTGGGGACAGGGAATGAGCAGTTCTTC.

The chain joins TRBV29-1 to TRBJ2-7; D is perhaps TRBD1 or TRBD2 (5 bases each). From germline, CDR1 is SQVTM and CDR2 ANQGSEA. V gave up 3 bases and J gave up 6 bases, with 12 bases separating them. The length of the CDR3 is 12 residues. The chain's CDR3 is CSVDVSGTEQYF. The DNA of the CDR3 is TGCAGCGTTGACGTTTCGGGGACCGAGCAGTACTTC.

This chain uses TRBV27 with TRBJ1-4, with TRBD1 identical over 8 bases. This CDR3 is built from 15 residues. V lost 5 bases and J lost 9; bases outside the gene matches: 11. The germline CDR1 and CDR2 sequences are MNHEY and SMNVEV (reference sequence). The CDR3 reads CASSPRSDRAKKLFF. The CDR3 nucleotides read TGTGCCAGCAGTCCACGATCGGACAGGGCAAAAAAACTGTTTTTT.

This clone was counted between two and nine times. J is TRBJ2-3 and V is TRBV6-5; no reliable D call. Trimming took off 7 bases at V and 1 base at J, with 15 bases between the two ends. Per germline, CDR1 MNHEY and CDR2 SVGAGI. This CDR3 is built from 15 residues. CDR3 sequence (DNA): TGTGCCAGCAACCAAGGAATCTCACGCACAGATACGCAGTATTTT. Its translation: CASNQGISRTDTQYF.

The V gene is TRBV2, the J gene TRBJ1-3; 7 bases match TRBD1. The CDR3 loop spans 16 amino acids. J lost 0 bases, V lost 4 bases, and 6 bases had no gene match. Germline-derived CDR1 and CDR2 are SNHLY and FYNNEI. DNA of the CDR3: TGTGCCAGCAGTGCGTATCCAGGGGGCTCTGGAAACACCATATATTTT. Translation gives CASSAYPGGSGNTIYF.

The rearrangement joins TRBV7-2 to TRBJ2-3; unclear D gene. The CDR3 length is 14 residues. Trimming removed 1 base at V and 0 bases at J, with 5 bases between. Per germline, CDR1 SGHTA and CDR2 FQGNSA. DNA of the CDR3: TGTGCCAGCAGCTTAGGAACAAGCACAGATACGCAGTATTTT. This gives the protein CASSLGTSTDTQYF.

This clone was seen only a few times. The chain combines TRBV14 with TRBJ2-5; 7 bases align to TRBD2. With V trimmed by 1 base and J by 5 bases, 10 bases remained unmatched. This CDR3 region has 16 residues. Germline loops: CDR1 SGHDN, CDR2 FVKESK. The CDR3 bases are TGTGCCAGCAGCCAAGTGGTAGGACTAGGAGGGGAGACCCAGTACTTC. Protein sequence: CASSQVVGLGGETQYF. Looking up the rest from reference TRBV14 and TRBJ2-5 gives the full variable domain: EAGVTQFPSHSVIEKGQTVTLRCDPISGHDNLYWYRRVMGKEIKFLLHFVKESKQDESGMPNNRFLAERTGGTYSTLKVQPAELEDSGVYFCASSQVVGLGGETQYFGPGTRLLVL.

This clone was seen more than once but under ten times. This chain joins TRBV19 and TRBJ2-7, with a weak D call TRBD2 (6 bases). Germline assignment: CDR1 LNHDA and CDR2 SQIVND (reference sequence). The CDR3 length is 13 residues. V lost 8 bases to trimming and J lost 3 bases, with 14 bases between them. The CDR3 nucleotides are TGTGCCAGTCGGAGGGGAAACGGCTACGAGCAGTACTTC. It codes for CASRRGNGYEQYF.